This is a list of T cell receptor beta chains from one sample in a study of control samples from healthy donors and cancer patients. Method: immunoSEQ multiplex PCR; TCRdb's copy keeps in-frame clones and lacks some. The sample lists about 80,000 clones; roughly 91% were seen once. Sequenced: blood. These receptors came from a man between 45 and 60 years old in good health. CDR3s include the opening cysteine and the closing phenylalanine or tryptophan. Fields, in order: D gene, J gene, clone size, V gene, CDR3 protein, CDR3 DNA. The D gene is left open where the match is weak. Part of the rows lack a size; the others show once, few, many or a class for expanded clones.

>.|TRBJ2-7|.|TRBV3-1/TRBV3-2
CASSQGRLVQYF
TGTGCCAGCAGCCAAGGGAGGCTTGTGCAGTACTTC
>.|TRBJ1-4|once|TRBV27
CASSRKWTNEKLFF
TGTGCCAGCAGTCGAAAATGGACTAATGAAAAACTGTTTTTT
>TRBD1|TRBJ2-2|.|TRBV19
CASSIRTGTGSTGELFF
TGTGCCAGTAGTATTCGAACCGGGACAGGGAGTACCGGGGAGCTGTTTTTT
>TRBD1|TRBJ1-1|.|TRBV24-1
CATSDSAQGGRTEAFF
TGTGCCACCAGTGACTCCGCACAGGGGGGGAGGACTGAAGCTTTCTTT
>TRBD1|TRBJ1-6|.|TRBV11-2
CASSERQGDNSPLHF
TGTGCCAGCAGCGAGCGACAGGGCGATAATTCACCCCTCCACTTT
>TRBD2|TRBJ2-5|.|TRBV11-2
CASSRGERGGLETQYF
TGTGCCAGCAGCAGAGGGGAACGGGGGGGCCTCGAGACCCAGTACTTC
>TRBD1|TRBJ1-3|.|TRBV6-5
CASGQGTNTIYF
TGTGCCAGCGGACAGGGGACAAACACCATATATTTT
>.|TRBJ1-1|.|TRBV18
CASSPRQAMNTEAFF
TGTGCCAGCTCACCAAGACAGGCGATGAACACTGAAGCTTTCTTT
>.|TRBJ1-6|few|TRBV30
CALRGDSDNSPLHF
TGTGCCTTGAGGGGAGACAGCGATAATTCACCCCTCCACTTT
>.|TRBJ2-3|.|TRBV24-1
CATSQAAGITDTQYF
TGTGCCACCAGTCAAGCGGCAGGGATCACAGATACGCAGTATTTT
>TRBD2|TRBJ2-1|.|TRBV11-2
CASSHPQGLAGNEQFF
TGTGCCAGCAGTCACCCGCAGGGACTAGCGGGAAATGAGCAGTTCTTC